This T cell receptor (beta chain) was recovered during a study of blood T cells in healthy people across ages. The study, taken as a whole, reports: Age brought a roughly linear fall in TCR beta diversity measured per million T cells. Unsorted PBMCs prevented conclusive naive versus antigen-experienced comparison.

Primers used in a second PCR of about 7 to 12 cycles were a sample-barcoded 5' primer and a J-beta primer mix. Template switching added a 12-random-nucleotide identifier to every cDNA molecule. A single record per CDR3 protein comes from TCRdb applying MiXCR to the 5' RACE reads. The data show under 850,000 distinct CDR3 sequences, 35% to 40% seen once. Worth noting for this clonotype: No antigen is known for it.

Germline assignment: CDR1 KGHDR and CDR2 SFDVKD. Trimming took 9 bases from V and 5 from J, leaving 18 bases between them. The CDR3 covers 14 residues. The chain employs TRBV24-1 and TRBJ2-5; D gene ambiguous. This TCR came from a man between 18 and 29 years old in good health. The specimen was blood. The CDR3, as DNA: TGTGCCACCTCCCGGGCTCCCGAGGCCGAGACCCAGTACTTC. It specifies CATSRAPEAETQYF.